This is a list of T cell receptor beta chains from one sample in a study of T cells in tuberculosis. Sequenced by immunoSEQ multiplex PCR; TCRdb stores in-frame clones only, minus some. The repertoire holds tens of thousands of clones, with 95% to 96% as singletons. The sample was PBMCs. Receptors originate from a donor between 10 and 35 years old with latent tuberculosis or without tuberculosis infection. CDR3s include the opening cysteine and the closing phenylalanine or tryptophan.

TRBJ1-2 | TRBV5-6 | CASSRRGQEGYGYTF
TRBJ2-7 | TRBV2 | CASANRDSRSYEQYF
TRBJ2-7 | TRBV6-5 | CASSGRDRIYF
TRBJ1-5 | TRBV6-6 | CASSRQTNQPQHF
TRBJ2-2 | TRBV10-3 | CAISGSQRTANTGELFF
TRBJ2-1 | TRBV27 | CASSSGTNKYNEQFF
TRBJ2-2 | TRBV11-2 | CASSPVQGPKPNTGELFF
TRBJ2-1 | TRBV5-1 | CASRFRPGQGNEQFF
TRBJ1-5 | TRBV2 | CASSVADSNQPQHF
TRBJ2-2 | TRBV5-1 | CASSFGDRVTGELFF
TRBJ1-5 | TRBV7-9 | CASSSTGGIWNQPQHF
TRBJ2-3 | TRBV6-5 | CAREVPDTQYF
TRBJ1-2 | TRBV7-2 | CASSFRQGVWDDYTF
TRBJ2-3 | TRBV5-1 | CASSLGQGAQDTQYF
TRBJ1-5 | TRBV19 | CASSAFKDKPQHF